A single sample is the source of the 19 T cell receptor beta chains below, sequenced in a study of a mutant IDH1 vaccine in newly diagnosed glioma. Described time point: baseline, week 1 (first vaccination visit). Treatment meaning: pre-vaccination baseline after standard-of-care therapy. Repertoires were generated with immunoSEQ multiplex PCR, while TCRdb's copy carries only in-frame clones and drops some. The sample has about 100,000 clones, around four fifths seen once. Sequencing used PBMCs, obtained from a glioma patient treated with radiotherapy, temozolomide or both. The receptors stem from a man aged 40-50 years with glioma.

The CDR3 is CASSTDRGLAGELFF. For the CDR3, the DNA is TGTGCCAGCAGTACTGACAGGGGGCTGGCCGGGGAGCTGTTTTTT. The gene calls are TRBV6-5 and TRBJ2-2, with 10 bases identical to TRBD1. Looked up from germline, CDR1 is MNHEY and CDR2 is SVGAGI. V lost 5 bases and J lost 6; bases outside the gene matches: 6. The CDR3 contains 15 residues.

CDR3 region: CASSLDRGPNQPQHF. The CDR3 DNA sequence: TGTGCCAGCAGCTTAGACAGGGGGCCCAATCAGCCCCAGCATTTT. The V and J genes are TRBV11-2 and TRBJ1-5, with TRBD1 identical over 8 bases. V shed 0 bases, J shed 3 bases, and the junction held 1 base outside the gene matches. CDR1 is SGHAT and CDR2 is FQNNGV in the germline V gene. This CDR3 comprises 15 residues.

J is TRBJ1-5 and V is TRBV5-1; TRBD1 is a possible D gene (6 bases). The CDR3 contains 15 residues. From germline, CDR1 is SGHRS and CDR2 YFSETQ. The V end lost 7 bases, the J end lost 8 bases, and 22 bases lay between the germline ends. In nucleotides, the CDR3 is TGCGCCAGCGCAAGGGGGAGCCCTGCGGGCGAGCCCCAGCATTTT. Translating it yields CASARGSPAGEPQHF.

The chain is built from TRBV7-2 and TRBJ1-2; tentatively, D is TRBD1 (5 bases). The V gene's germline CDR1 is SGHTA and CDR2 FQGNSA. Trimming took 7 bases from V and 7 from J, leaving 16 bases between them. There are 13 residues in the CDR3. CDR3 region: CASNHIRGSGYTF. As DNA, the CDR3 is TGTGCCAGCAATCATATAAGGGGTAGTGGCTACACCTTC.

In this sample, this clone is medium-sized. The V and J genes are TRBV4-3 and TRBJ2-7; D is possibly TRBD1 (6 bases). The V gene's germline CDR1 is LGHNA and CDR2 YSLEER. Trimming pared 4 bases from V and 7 bases from J, leaving 8 bases between. The CDR3 extends over 11 amino acids. CDR3 bases: TGCGCCAGCAGCCGAGGACAGGAGCAGTACTTC. This gives the protein CASSRGQEQYF.

This clone was found a few times. CDR3 sequence reads: CATSRSQGFRNQPQHF. The CDR3 DNA reads as TGTGCCACCAGCAGAAGTCAGGGATTTAGAAATCAGCCCCAGCATTTT. J is TRBJ1-5 and V is TRBV15, with TRBD1 as a possible D gene (5 bases). Germline V gives CDR1 LNHNV, CDR2 YYDKDF (reference sequence). The CDR3 covers 16 residues. The V end was cut by 2 bases, the J end by 4 bases, with 15 bases between.

The V gene is TRBV5-4, the J gene TRBJ2-5; D not resolved. With the DNA end fitting TRBJ2-7 better, the J assignment may be wrong. Germline V gene data show CDR1 as SGHNT and CDR2 as YYREEE (reference sequence). The CDR3 has 14 residues. The CDR3 protein is CASSLGPNSYEQYF. CDR3 DNA: TGTGCCAGCAGCTTAGGGCCAAACTCCTACGAGCAGTACTTC.

The chain has TRBV10-3 and TRBJ2-1; D not certain. V shed 10 bases and J shed 6 bases, with 22 bases lying between them. The germline V gene has CDR1 ENHRY and CDR2 SYGVKD. The CDR3 extends over 15 amino acids. The CDR3 sequence: CATADESKVSNEQFF. The CDR3 nucleotides read TGTGCCACCGCCGATGAGAGCAAGGTGTCCAATGAGCAGTTCTTC.

The rearrangement joins TRBV5-4 to TRBJ1-6; 7 bases are a match to TRBD1. There are 14 residues in the CDR3. CDR1 is SGHNT, CDR2 YYREEE, per germline (reference sequence). V dropped 0 bases and J dropped 8; count of bases not matched to a gene: 2. Written as DNA, the CDR3 is TGTGCCAGCAGCTTGGGAGGGGGCGATTCACCCCTCCACTTT. Translating gives CASSLGGGDSPLHF. The complete variable domain, with remaining parts taken from reference TRBV5-4 and TRBJ1-6, reads ETGVTQSPTHLIKTRGQQVTLRCSSQSGHNTVSWYQQALGQGPQFIFQYYREEENGRGNFPPRFSGLQFPNYSSELNVNALELDDSALYLCASSLGGGDSPLHFGNGTRLTVT.

The genes are TRBV4-3 and TRBJ2-2, with 7 nucleotides matching TRBD2. The V gene's germline CDR1 is LGHNA and CDR2 YSLEER. The V segment lost 6 bases and the J segment 1 base; nucleotides outside the gene matches: 11. The CDR3 spans 17 residues. The DNA for the CDR3 is TGCGCCAGCAGTCCTACTTGGGAGGGCCGGAACACCGGGGAGCTGTTTTTT. Its protein product is CASSPTWEGRNTGELFF.

In nucleotides, the CDR3 is TGTGCCAGCAGCGCCTACGAGGGGGAGGGAGAGACCCAGTACTTC. This codes for CASSAYEGEGETQYF. This chain joins TRBV9 and TRBJ2-5; possible D gene TRBD2, 7 bases. There are 15 residues in the CDR3. The germline V gene encodes CDR1 SGDLS and CDR2 YYNGEE. V dropped 3 bases and J dropped 4 bases, with 16 bases sitting between them.

This clone has just one count. Compared with germline, one end of the junction differs, possibly owing to a read error. V and J are TRBV7-8 and TRBJ2-5; tentatively, D is TRBD2 (7 bases). This CDR3 has 11 residues. Germline V gene lookup returns CDR1 SGHVS and CDR2 FQNEAQ. CDR3 bases: TGTGCCAGCAGCTTAGAGGGGGGGGAACACTTC. Its translation: CASSLEGGEHF.

This chain connects TRBV7-2 to TRBJ2-2, with TRBD1 matching 8 bases. Germline V gene lookup returns CDR1 SGHTA and CDR2 FQGNSA. V was pared by 8 bases and J by 6 bases, with 11 bases of the junction left unmatched. CDR3 length equals 15 residues. Here the CDR3 reads CASRSGQGASGELFF. In DNA form, the CDR3 reads TGTGCCAGCCGCTCGGGGCAGGGGGCTTCCGGGGAGCTGTTTTTT.

This clone was recorded once. The chain employs TRBV7-2 and TRBJ2-2, with 11 bases fitting TRBD2. Unmatched junction bases numbered 15, after V lost 7 bases and J lost 5 bases. Germline CDR1 is SGHTA and CDR2 is FQGNSA. The CDR3 totals 18 residues. CDR3 coding DNA: TGTGCCAGCACCCAAAGGGTAGCGGGGGGGCCGCGAACCGGGGAGCTGTTTTTT. It is translated as CASTQRVAGGPRTGELFF.

The chain links TRBV6-6 to TRBJ2-3; tentative D call: TRBD2 (6 bases). CDR3 size: 15 residues. Germline V CDR1 and CDR2: MNHNY, SVGAGI (reference sequence). Trimming left V 5 bases short and J 3 bases short, with 15 bases between. This CDR3 is CASSIRPGETDTQYF. The DNA of the CDR3 is TGTGCCAGCAGTATTCGTCCGGGGGAGACAGATACGCAGTATTTT.

This chain connects TRBV2 to TRBJ2-7, with D possibly called TRBD1 or TRBD2 (5 bases each). The germline V and J ends were trimmed by 4 bases and 0 bases, with 16 bases remaining between them. The V gene's germline CDR1 is SNHLY and CDR2 FYNNEI. CDR3 length equals 16 residues. This CDR3 reads CASSGWGRTSSYEQYF. CDR3 bases: TGTGCCAGCAGTGGGTGGGGACGGACGAGCTCCTACGAGCAGTACTTC.

This clone showed up just a few times. The CDR3: CASSFQGETEAFF. CDR3 sequence (DNA): TGTGCCAGCAGCTTCCAGGGAGAGACTGAAGCTTTCTTT. The chain is built from TRBV9 and TRBJ1-1, with D perhaps matching TRBD1 (5 bases). Trimming stripped 4 bases from V and 5 bases from J, with 12 bases between. The CDR3 length is 13 residues. Per germline, CDR1 SGDLS and CDR2 YYNGEE.

This sequence joins TRBV18 and TRBJ2-7; D unresolved. Germline V lookup: CDR1 KGHSH, CDR2 LQKENI. Trimming left V 0 bases short and J 2 bases short, with 5 bases between. The CDR3 runs 13 residues. CDR3 DNA sequence: TGTGCCAGCTCACCACCGCAGGCCTACGAGCAGTACTTC. This codes for CASSPPQAYEQYF.

The V call is TRBV2, the J call TRBJ2-5; 9 nucleotides line up with TRBD1. CDR1 is SNHLY and CDR2 is FYNNEI in the germline V gene. The CDR3 loop spans 14 amino acids. V lost 7 bases, J lost 5 bases, and 8 bases stayed unmatched. Here the CDR3 reads CASTQTGGVETQYF. CDR3 DNA: TGTGCCAGCACGCAGACAGGGGGTGTGGAGACCCAGTACTTC.